The clone carrying this T cell receptor beta chain was seen a few times. The antigen is not known. These data are taken from a study of T-cell memory formation after mild COVID-19. Study results and caveats: Among CD4+ contracting clones, most were CM and EM, and CD8+ ones EMRA. Clones contracting over day 15 to 85 were CD4/CD8 balanced, with later expanders leaning CD4+.

TCRdb reprocessed the 5' RACE reads with MiXCR, giving one entry per CDR3 protein. The top ten clones hold 13% of a sample with 300,000 to 400,000 distinct CDR3 sequences, around 28% of them seen once. The sequence was obtained from an adult woman who had mild COVID-19 (a few samples of this study predate the infection). Cell type and time point are not known. The sample consisted of PBMCs or a T cell subset sorted from them (not recorded which).

The CDR3 is CASSSRGLNEKLFF. Here the CDR3 DNA reads TGTGCCAGCAGTTCTCGTGGGCTTAATGAAAAACTGTTTTTT. This sequence joins TRBV7-9 and TRBJ1-4; D is unresolved. Trimming stripped 6 bases from V and 4 bases from J, with 12 bases between. The CDR3 totals 14 residues. Per germline, CDR1 SEHNR and CDR2 FQNEAQ (reference sequence).